The 2 T cell receptor beta chains listed next were all sequenced from one sample in a study of cytomegalovirus exposure and HLA in healthy donors. It was with 60 Vbeta and 13 Jbeta primers that the PCR ran. TCRdb keeps only in-frame clones here, not all; method: immunoSEQ multiplex PCR. Altogether fewer than 200,000 clones are present, approximately 80% being singletons, with the ten largest covering roughly 0.69%. Sample: PBMCs. The receptors shown here come from a woman between 18 and 29 years old in good health and CMV-seronegative.

The chain links TRBV30 to TRBJ2-7; 9 bases agree with TRBD1. Germline V gene lookup returns CDR1 GTSNPN and CDR2 SVGIG (reference sequence). The junction had 17 bases not matched to a gene; V was cut back by 0 bases and J by 5 bases. CDR3 length: 18 amino acids. CDR3 in amino acids: CAWSVYPPNRGRIDEQYF. DNA for the CDR3: TGTGCCTGGAGTGTCTATCCCCCCAACAGGGGGCGGATCGACGAGCAGTACTTC. Looking up the rest from reference TRBV30 and TRBJ2-7 gives the full variable domain: SQTIHQWPATLVQPVGSPLSLECTVEGTSNPNLYWYRQAAGRGLQLLFYSVGIGQISSEVPQNLSASRPQDRQFILSSKKLLLSDSGFYLCAWSVYPPNRGRIDEQYFGPGTRLTVT.

This chain links TRBV7-9 with TRBJ2-1; D not certain. The CDR3 contains 14 residues. Germline V gives CDR1 SEHNR, CDR2 FQNEAQ (reference sequence). The V end lost 2 bases, the J end lost 1 base, and 6 bases lay between the germline ends. CDR3 nucleotide sequence: TGTGCCAGCAGCTTACTAGGTTCCTACAATGAGCAGTTCTTC. Amino acid sequence: CASSLLGSYNEQFF.